The rows below give T cell receptor beta chains drawn from one sample of a study of radiation and T cells in renal cell carcinoma. Repertoires were generated with immunoSEQ multiplex PCR, while TCRdb's copy carries only in-frame clones and drops some. Of around 100,000 clones listed, around 83% were seen once; the top ten hold around 7.7%. The sequencing used blood, collected from a patient whose treatment included radiotherapy and nephrectomy. Source of these receptors: a man aged 55 to 69 with renal cell carcinoma. Each CDR3 is given with its conserved first and last residue. D genes are given only for firm matches. Size values are once, few and many counts, or a class for expanded clones, and some rows have none.

CSVEPPETSTDTQYF	TGCAGCGTTGAACCCCCCGAAACTAGCACAGATACGCAGTATTTT	NA	15	TRBV29-1	NA	TRBJ2-3
CASHRDSSTGELFF	TGCGCCAGCCACAGGGATTCGTCCACCGGGGAGCTGTTTTTT	NA	14	TRBV5-1	NA	TRBJ2-2
CASSLEGLGGYTF	TGCGCCAGCAGCTTAGAAGGGCTCGGTGGCTACACCTTC	NA	13	TRBV5-1	NA	TRBJ1-2
CASSLGSVGNTIYF	TGTGCCAGCAGCTTAGGGTCGGTTGGAAACACCATATATTTT	NA	14	TRBV7-2	few	TRBJ1-3
CASSQANVNTEAFF	TGTGCCAGCAGCCAAGCGAATGTTAACACTGAAGCTTTCTTT	NA	14	TRBV14	NA	TRBJ1-1
CASSPLGGGEGEQYF	TGTGCCAGCTCACCACTTGGAGGGGGCGAGGGCGAGCAGTACTTC	NA	15	TRBV18	NA	TRBJ2-7
CASSSQGAFGYTF	TGTGCCAGTAGCTCACAGGGGGCGTTTGGCTACACCTTC	TRBD1	13	TRBV19	NA	TRBJ1-2
CAWVRAGNTEAFF	TGTGCCTGGGTGAGGGCAGGGAACACTGAAGCTTTCTTT	NA	13	TRBV30	few	TRBJ1-1
CASSLVPLYEQYF	TGTGCCAGCAGCTTAGTCCCCCTCTACGAGCAGTACTTC	NA	13	TRBV7-9	NA	TRBJ2-7
CASRRQYSNQPQHF	TGTGCCAGCAGGCGACAGTATAGCAATCAGCCCCAGCATTTT	NA	14	TRBV28	few	TRBJ1-5
CAWSLGAGEQYF	TGTGCCTGGAGTTTGGGGGCGGGGGAGCAGTACTTC	NA	12	TRBV30	NA	TRBJ2-7
CAISKTGEGNQPQHF	TGTGCCATCAGCAAGACAGGGGAAGGGAATCAGCCCCAGCATTTT	TRBD1	15	TRBV10-3	NA	TRBJ1-5
CASSLGDTEAFF	TGTGCCAGCAGTTTAGGTGACACTGAAGCTTTCTTT	NA	12	TRBV6-6	few	TRBJ1-1
CASSLALRADINTEAFF	TGTGCCAGCAGCTTAGCGCTGAGGGCTGATATTAACACTGAAGCTTTCTTT	NA	17	TRBV7-9	few	TRBJ1-1
CASSLTSGKLGTGELFF	TGTGCCAGCAGTTTGACTAGCGGGAAGTTGGGCACCGGGGAGCTGTTTTTT	TRBD2	17	TRBV28	NA	TRBJ2-2
CASSFGRGIEQFF	TGCGCCAGCAGCTTCGGCAGGGGGATTGAGCAGTTCTTC	TRBD1	13	TRBV5-1	NA	TRBJ2-1
CASSLAGGSTEAFF	TGTGCCAGCAGCTTAGCAGGGGGGTCGACTGAAGCTTTCTTT	TRBD1	14	TRBV11-2	NA	TRBJ1-1
CASSMTGGQETQYF	TGTGCCAGCAGCATGACAGGGGGCCAAGAGACCCAGTACTTC	TRBD1	14	TRBV7-2	NA	TRBJ2-5
CASMTVDRSNQPQHF	TGTGCCAGTATGACCGTAGACAGGAGCAATCAGCCCCAGCATTTT	NA	15	TRBV19	NA	TRBJ1-5
CARSLGSKDLGDQPQHF	TGTGCCAGAAGCTTGGGTTCTAAGGATTTGGGCGATCAGCCCCAGCATTTT	NA	17	TRBV5-3	few	TRBJ1-5
CASSLLSGPSEKLFF	TGTGCCAGCAGTTTATTGTCAGGGCCTTCCGAAAAACTGTTTTTT	NA	15	TRBV27	NA	TRBJ1-4
CASSIGQGALNYGYTF	TGTGCCAGTAGTATAGGGCAGGGCGCCCTTAACTATGGCTACACCTTC	NA	16	TRBV19	NA	TRBJ1-2
CASSIAHRGFGETQYF	TGTGCCAGTAGTATAGCCCACAGGGGGTTTGGGGAGACCCAGTACTTC	TRBD1	16	TRBV19	NA	TRBJ2-5
CASSPGQGSEQYF	TGTGCCAGCTCACCGGGACAGGGTAGCGAGCAGTACTTC	TRBD1	13	TRBV18	NA	TRBJ2-7
CASTPVAGANVLTF	TGTGCCAGCACCCCCGTAGCTGGGGCCAACGTCCTGACTTTC	NA	14	TRBV7-9	NA	TRBJ2-6
CATSRDRGPYEQYF	TGTGCCACCAGCAGAGACAGGGGCCCCTACGAGCAGTACTTC	NA	14	TRBV15	NA	TRBJ2-7
CASSLGTQRGTGELFF	TGTGCCAGCAGCTTAGGGACCCAGCGGGGGACCGGGGAGCTGTTTTTT	TRBD2	16	TRBV11-2	NA	TRBJ2-2
CASSLDQGTDTQYF	TGTGCCAGCAGCTTAGACCAAGGAACAGATACGCAGTATTTT	NA	14	TRBV7-2	NA	TRBJ2-3
CASGIAGEDTQYF	TGTGCCAGCGGTATAGCGGGAGAAGATACGCAGTATTTT	TRBD2	13	TRBV28	few	TRBJ2-3
CASSSGLAGQPSYEQYF	TGTGCCAGCAGCTCGGGACTAGCGGGACAACCCTCCTACGAGCAGTACTTC	TRBD2	17	TRBV7-2	NA	TRBJ2-7
CSALLQETQYF	TGCAGTGCCCTACTTCAAGAGACCCAGTACTTC	NA	11	TRBV20-1	NA	TRBJ2-5
CASSELPSLSEQYF	TGTGCCAGCAGTGAACTCCCCAGCTTATCCGAGCAGTACTTC	NA	14	TRBV6-1	NA	TRBJ2-7
CAISESSGRTDTQYF	TGTGCCATCAGTGAGTCTAGCGGCCGCACAGATACGCAGTATTTT	NA	15	TRBV10-3	NA	TRBJ2-3
CASSQGQGADTQYF	TGCGCCAGCAGCCAAGGACAGGGGGCAGATACGCAGTATTTT	TRBD1	14	TRBV5-1	NA	TRBJ2-3
CASSYDRHQLQYEQYF	TGTGCCAGCAGTTACGACAGACATCAATTACAATACGAGCAGTACTTC	NA	16	TRBV6-5	once	TRBJ2-7
CASSPSGRAVTQYF	TGCGCCAGCAGCCCCAGCGGGAGGGCGGTCACCCAGTACTTC	TRBD2	14	TRBV5-1	NA	TRBJ2-5
CASSTGPDQPQHF	TGTGCCAGCAGCACGGGACCAGATCAGCCCCAGCATTTT	NA	13	TRBV5-6	NA	TRBJ1-5
CASSVTGTGTYEQYF	TGTGCCAGCTCAGTGACCGGGACTGGGACCTACGAGCAGTACTTC	NA	15	TRBV18	NA	TRBJ2-7
CASSEGLGTDTQYF	TGCGCCAGCAGCGAAGGACTAGGCACAGATACGCAGTATTTT	TRBD2	14	TRBV10-1	medium-sized	TRBJ2-3
CASSESINTEAFF	TGTGCCAGCAGCGAAAGTATTAACACTGAAGCTTTCTTT	NA	13	TRBV7-6	NA	TRBJ1-1
CASSTGGPDTQYF	TGTGCCAGCAGTACAGGTGGGCCAGATACGCAGTATTTT	NA	13	TRBV7-9	once	TRBJ2-3
CASSTPGQGFNEQFF	TGTGCCAGCAGCACTCCGGGACAGGGATTTAATGAGCAGTTCTTC	TRBD1	15	TRBV7-3	NA	TRBJ2-1
CASTGDYGYTF	TGTGCCAGCACCGGGGACTATGGCTACACCTTC	NA	11	TRBV28	few	TRBJ1-2
CASNEGQGETEAFF	TGTGCCAGTAATGAAGGACAGGGGGAAACTGAAGCTTTCTTT	TRBD1	14	TRBV19	NA	TRBJ1-1
CASSTRGENIQYF	TGTGCCAGTAGTACTAGAGGGGAAAACATTCAGTACTTC	NA	13	TRBV19	NA	TRBJ2-4
CASSLGGQVVYF	TGTGCCAGCAGCTTGGGGGGACAGGTCGTGTACTTC	TRBD1	12	TRBV5-6	few	TRBJ2-7
CASSPGTGGNEQYF	TGCGCCAGCAGCCCCGGGACGGGGGGCAACGAGCAGTACTTC	NA	14	TRBV4-1	NA	TRBJ2-7
CASSWASGSGAGELFF	TGTGCCAGCAGTTGGGCCAGCGGGAGTGGAGCCGGGGAGCTGTTTTTT	TRBD2	16	TRBV2	NA	TRBJ2-2
CASSLASLGTSGRARTDTQYF	TGTGCCAGCAGCTTAGCTAGTCTCGGGACTAGCGGGAGGGCCAGGACAGATACGCAGTATTTT	TRBD2	21	TRBV7-2	NA	TRBJ2-3
CASSLAGQGTGGYTF	TGTGCCAGCAGTTTAGCGGGACAGGGAACGGGTGGCTACACCTTC	TRBD1	15	TRBV28	NA	TRBJ1-2
CASSPVEMGTSYNEQFF	TGTGCCAGCTCGCCCGTGGAAATGGGGACCTCCTACAATGAGCAGTTCTTC	NA	17	TRBV18	NA	TRBJ2-1
CAISRNTGELFF	TGTGCCATCTCACGAAACACCGGGGAGCTGTTTTTT	NA	12	TRBV10-3	NA	TRBJ2-2
CASSLEGTENEQFF	TGTGCCAGCAGTCTCGAGGGGACGGAAAATGAGCAGTTCTTC	NA	14	TRBV27	once	TRBJ2-1
CASSNGGGWGYTF	TGCGCCAGCAGCAATGGCGGGGGTTGGGGCTACACCTTC	NA	13	TRBV5-1	NA	TRBJ1-2
CASSQGRLGWRTDTQYF	TGCGCCAGCAGCCAGGGGAGGTTAGGGTGGCGCACAGATACGCAGTATTTT	NA	17	TRBV4-3	few	TRBJ2-3
CASSEANVGNTEAFF	TGTGCCAGCAGTGAAGCGAATGTAGGGAACACTGAAGCTTTCTTT	NA	15	TRBV2	NA	TRBJ1-1